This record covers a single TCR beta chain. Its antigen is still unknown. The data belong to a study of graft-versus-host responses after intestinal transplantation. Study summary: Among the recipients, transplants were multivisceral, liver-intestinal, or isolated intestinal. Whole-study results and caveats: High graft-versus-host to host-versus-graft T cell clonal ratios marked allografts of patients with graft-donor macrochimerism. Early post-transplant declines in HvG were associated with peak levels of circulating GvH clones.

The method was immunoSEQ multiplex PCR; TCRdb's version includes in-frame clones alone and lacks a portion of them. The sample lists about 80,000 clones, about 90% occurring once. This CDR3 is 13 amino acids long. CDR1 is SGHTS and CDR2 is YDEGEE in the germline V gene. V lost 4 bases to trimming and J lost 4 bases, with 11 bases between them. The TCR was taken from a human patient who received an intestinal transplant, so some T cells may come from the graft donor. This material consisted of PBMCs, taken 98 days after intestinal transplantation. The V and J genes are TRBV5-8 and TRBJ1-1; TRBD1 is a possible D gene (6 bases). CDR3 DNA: TGTGCCAGCAGCCCCCAGGGGTTCACTGAAGCTTTCTTT. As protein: CASSPQGFTEAFF.